This T cell receptor beta chain was retrieved from a study of T cell responses to AZD1222 COVID-19 vaccine. Clones were sequenced by immunoSEQ multiplex PCR, and TCRdb holds only the in-frame ones, with some missing. The sample holds 120,000 to 150,000 clones, more than 70% seen once. This specimen was peripheral blood, taken on day 0 of MenACWY control vaccination. The sequence came from an adult in good health.

CDR3 sequence reads: CASGTGGYEQFF. CDR3 bases: TGTGCCAGCGGGACAGGGGGCTATGAGCAGTTCTTC. The chain is built from TRBV2 and TRBJ2-1; 12 bases fit TRBD1. V was clipped by 8 bases and J by 8 bases; unmatched bases: 1. Germline loops: CDR1 SNHLY, CDR2 FYNNEI. The CDR3 is 12 residues long.